One and the same sample provided the 7 T cell receptor beta chains below, sequenced in a study of CD8 T cells in ankylosing spondylitis. TCRdb processed the 5' RACE reads anew with MiXCR; each CDR3 protein has one entry. The profile covers 250,000 to 400,000 distinct CDR3 sequences, with more than 9% appearing a single time and 8% to 9.5% taken by the ten largest. The sample consisted of blood, either unsorted or a sorted T cell fraction (not recorded which). Source of these receptors: a female donor with ankylosing spondylitis or in good health (not recorded which).

This clonotype came up many times. V usage is TRBV4-3 and J usage is TRBJ1-1; unclear D gene. The CDR3 runs 15 residues. V shed 0 bases and J shed 1 base, with 9 bases lying between them. Germline V gives CDR1 LGHNA, CDR2 YSLEER. Here the CDR3 reads CASSQDRTGNTEAFF. The CDR3 bases are TGCGCCAGCAGCCAAGATAGGACGGGGAACACTGAAGCTTTCTTT.

At least ten counts were recorded for this clonotype. This sequence joins TRBV5-1 and TRBJ2-1; D unclear. Germline loops: CDR1 SGHRS, CDR2 YFSETQ. The CDR3 spans 14 residues. V lost 0 bases and J 8 bases, leaving 12 bases between the germline ends. CDR3 DNA: TGCGCCAGCAGCTTGGCCGAGTCGGTCGATGAGCAGTTCTTC. It yields the protein CASSLAESVDEQFF.

The chain carries TRBV14 and TRBJ2-2; no definite D call. Looked up from germline, CDR1 is SGHDN and CDR2 is FVKESK. This CDR3 comprises 17 residues. Trimming cost V 4 bases and J 1 base, with 16 bases left between them. CDR3 sequence reads: CASSPVLGSWNTGELFF. The DNA of the CDR3 is TGTGCCAGCAGCCCCGTTCTCGGTTCCTGGAACACCGGGGAGCTGTTTTTT.

This clonotype was picked up many times. V gene TRBV4-3 combines with J gene TRBJ1-1, with TRBD1 matching 7 bases. J lost 1 base, V lost 0 bases, and 8 bases had no gene match. Germline V lookup: CDR1 LGHNA, CDR2 YSLEER. The CDR3 runs 17 residues. CDR3 sequence: CASSQDRAGGGNTEAFF. The CDR3 nucleotides are TGCGCCAGCAGCCAAGATAGGGCAGGGGGTGGGAACACTGAAGCTTTCTTT.

This clonotype was recorded at least ten times. The chain combines TRBV20-1 with TRBJ1-4; D not certain. The germline CDR1 and CDR2 sequences are DFQATT and SNEGSKA (reference sequence). This CDR3 has 11 residues. V was trimmed by 6 bases and J by 8 bases, leaving 10 bases between them. The CDR3 here is CSAQQREKLFF. DNA of the CDR3: TGCAGTGCCCAACAACGGGAAAAACTGTTTTTT.

This clonotype was observed many times. The chain uses TRBV5-5 and TRBJ2-1; the D gene is possibly TRBD1 (7 bases). Germline loops: CDR1 SGHKS, CDR2 YYEKEE (reference sequence). V was pared by 1 base and J by 3 bases, with 11 bases between. There are 15 residues in the CDR3. The CDR3 reads CASSLQGGLYNEQFF. DNA for the CDR3: TGTGCCAGCAGCTTGCAGGGGGGTCTCTACAATGAGCAGTTCTTC.

In its sample, this clonotype was seen many times. The V and J genes are TRBV10-3 and TRBJ2-7, with D perhaps matching TRBD2 (6 bases). The germline V gene has CDR1 ENHRY and CDR2 SYGVKD. The CDR3 runs to 12 residues. The germline V and J ends were trimmed by 4 bases and 3 bases, with 7 bases remaining between them. The CDR3 bases are TGTGCCATCAGTGGGGGGGTCTACGAGCAGTACTTC. This translates into CAISGGVYEQYF.